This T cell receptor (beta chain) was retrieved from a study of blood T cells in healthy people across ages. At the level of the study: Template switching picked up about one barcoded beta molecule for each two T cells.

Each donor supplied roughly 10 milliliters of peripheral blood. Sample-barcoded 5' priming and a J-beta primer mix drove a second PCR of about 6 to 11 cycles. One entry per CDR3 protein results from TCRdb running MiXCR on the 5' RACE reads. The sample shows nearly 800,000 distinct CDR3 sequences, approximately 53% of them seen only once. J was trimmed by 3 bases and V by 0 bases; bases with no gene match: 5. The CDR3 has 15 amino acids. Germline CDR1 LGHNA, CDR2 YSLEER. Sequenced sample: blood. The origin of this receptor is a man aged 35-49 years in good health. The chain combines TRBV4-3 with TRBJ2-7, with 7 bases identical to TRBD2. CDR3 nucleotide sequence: TGCGCCAGCAGCCAAGATTGGGGGACTATCTACGAGCAGTACTTC. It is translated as CASSQDWGTIYEQYF.